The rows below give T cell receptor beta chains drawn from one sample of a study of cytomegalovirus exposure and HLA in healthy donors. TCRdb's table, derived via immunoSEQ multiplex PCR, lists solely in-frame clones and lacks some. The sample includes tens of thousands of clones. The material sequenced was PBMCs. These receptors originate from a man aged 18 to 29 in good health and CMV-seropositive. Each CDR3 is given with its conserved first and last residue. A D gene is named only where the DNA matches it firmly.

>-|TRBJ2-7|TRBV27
TGTGCCAGCAGTTTTTCCAGCTCCTACGAGCAGTACTTC
CASSFSSSYEQYF
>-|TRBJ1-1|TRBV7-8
TGTGCCAGCAGCTCGCCAGGGATGGCGAACACTGAAGCTTTCTTT
CASSSPGMANTEAFF
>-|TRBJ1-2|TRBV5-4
TGTGCCAGCAGCCTGGGGGAGGGTTGGCGAGATGGCTACACCTTC
CASSLGEGWRDGYTF
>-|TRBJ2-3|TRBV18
TGTGCCAGCTCACCCCTGTGGGCGGGGACAGATACGCAGTATTTT
CASSPLWAGTDTQYF
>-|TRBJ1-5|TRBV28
TGTGCCAGCAGTTTACCAGGGAATAGCAATCAGCCCCAGCATTTT
CASSLPGNSNQPQHF
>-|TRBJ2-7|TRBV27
TGTGCCAGCAGTCACAGGGATGGCGAGCAGTACTTC
CASSHRDGEQYF
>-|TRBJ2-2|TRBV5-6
TGTGCCAGCAGCGGGCGCGAGAACACCGGGGAGCTGTTTTTT
CASSGRENTGELFF
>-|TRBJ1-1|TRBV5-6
TGTGCCAGCAGCTTTGGACGAGGGACTGAAGCTTTCTTT
CASSFGRGTEAFF
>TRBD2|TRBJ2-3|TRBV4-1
TGCGCCAGCAGCCTTATAGCGGGGGCCACCACAGATACGCAGTATTTT
CASSLIAGATTDTQYF
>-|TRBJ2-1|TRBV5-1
TGCGCCAGCAGCCCGGAGGGGGGGGCGTACAATGAGCAGTTCTTC
CASSPEGGAYNEQFF
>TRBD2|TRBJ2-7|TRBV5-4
TGTGCCAGCAGCATGGGACTAGCGGGAGACGAGCAGTACTTC
CASSMGLAGDEQYF
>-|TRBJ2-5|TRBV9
TGTGCCAGCAGCGTGGCAGGGCAGAAGACCCAGTACTTC
CASSVAGQKTQYF
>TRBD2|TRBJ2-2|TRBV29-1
TGCAGCGGGGGACTAGCGGGACCCGGGGAGCTGTTTTTT
CSGGLAGPGELFF
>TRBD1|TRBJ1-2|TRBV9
TGTGCCAGCTGGACAGGGCCGATTGGCTACACCTTC
CASWTGPIGYTF
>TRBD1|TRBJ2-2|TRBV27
TGTGCCAGCAGTCCGTGGGACAGGAGCACCGGGGAGCTGTTTTTT
CASSPWDRSTGELFF
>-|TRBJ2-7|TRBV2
TGTGCCAGCAGTGAAATGGACAGCTACTACGAGCAGTACTTC
CASSEMDSYYEQYF
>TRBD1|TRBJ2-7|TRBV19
TGTGCCAGTAGTAAGGGGACAGTGGATACCTACGAGCAGTACTTC
CASSKGTVDTYEQYF
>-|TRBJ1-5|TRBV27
TGTGCCAGCAGTCTCTCAGGGTTGCAGCCCCAGCATTTT
CASSLSGLQPQHF
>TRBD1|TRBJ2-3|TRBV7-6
TGTGCCAGCAGCTTAGCAGGGGGCCACGCAGATACGCAGTATTTT
CASSLAGGHADTQYF
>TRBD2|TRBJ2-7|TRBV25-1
TGTGCCAGCAGCAGCGGCCAGCGGGAGATCGACGAGCAGTACTTC
CASSSGQREIDEQYF
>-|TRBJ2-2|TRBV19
TGTGCCTCCGAGGGAACGAACACCGGGGAGCTGTTTTTT
CASEGTNTGELFF
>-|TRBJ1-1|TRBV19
TGTGCCAGTAGTATTAAGGCGGGGGGGTACACTGAAGCTTTCTTT
CASSIKAGGYTEAFF
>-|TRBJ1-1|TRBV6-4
TGTGCCAGCAGTCCACAGGGCATGAACACTGAAGCTTTCTTT
CASSPQGMNTEAFF
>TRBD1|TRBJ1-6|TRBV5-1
TGCGCCAGCAGCAGAAGCACGGACAGGGGAAAGAATTCACCCCTCCACTTT
CASSRSTDRGKNSPLHF
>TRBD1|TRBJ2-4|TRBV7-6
TGTGCCAGCAGCGCGGACAGGGAGGACATTCAGTACTTC
CASSADREDIQYF
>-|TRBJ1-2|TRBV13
TGTGCCAGCAGCCTGGCAGGGCTTGGCGGCTACACCTTC
CASSLAGLGGYTF
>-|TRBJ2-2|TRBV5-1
TGCGCCAGCAGGGATAGGGGGGGCAGCACCGGGGAGCTGTTTTTT
CASRDRGGSTGELFF
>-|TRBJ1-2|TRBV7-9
TGTGCCAGCAGCTTCGGCTCGGGTTCGGACTACACCTTC
CASSFGSGSDYTF
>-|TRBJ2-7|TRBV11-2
TGTGCCAGCAGCTCCCTCACAGGGCCAAGGGTCTCCTACGAGCAGTACTTC
CASSSLTGPRVSYEQYF
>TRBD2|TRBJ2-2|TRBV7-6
TGTGCCAGCAGCCCCGCGGGACTAGCGTACACCGGGGAGCTGTTTTTT
CASSPAGLAYTGELFF
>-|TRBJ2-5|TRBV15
TGTGCCACCAGCAGAGACAGGTTTCAAGAGACCCAGTACTTC
CATSRDRFQETQYF
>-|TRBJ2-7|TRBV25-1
TGTGCCAGCAGTGCGGCCTACGAGCAGTACTTC
CASSAAYEQYF
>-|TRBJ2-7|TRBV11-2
TGTGCCAGCAGACCCCTAGCTACGGGGGCCTACGAGCAGTACTTC
CASRPLATGAYEQYF
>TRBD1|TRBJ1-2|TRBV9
TGTGCCAGCAGCGTAGACCGGGACAGGGTCGGCTATGGCTACACCTTC
CASSVDRDRVGYGYTF
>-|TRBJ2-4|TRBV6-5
TGTGCCAGCAGGACTAGGTGGGGAAACATTCAGTACTTC
CASRTRWGNIQYF
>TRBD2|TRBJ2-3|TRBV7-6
TGTGCCAGCAGCTTAGGAGCGGGAGGGACAGATACGCAGTATTTT
CASSLGAGGTDTQYF
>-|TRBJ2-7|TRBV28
TGTGCCAGCACCTCCCTAGGGACTTACGAGCAGTACTTC
CASTSLGTYEQYF
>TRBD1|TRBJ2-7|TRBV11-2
TGTGCCAGCAGCTTGACAGGGAACGAGCAGTACTTC
CASSLTGNEQYF
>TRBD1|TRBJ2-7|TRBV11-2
TGTGCCAGCAGCTTTGGACAGGGCTACGAGCAGTACTTC
CASSFGQGYEQYF